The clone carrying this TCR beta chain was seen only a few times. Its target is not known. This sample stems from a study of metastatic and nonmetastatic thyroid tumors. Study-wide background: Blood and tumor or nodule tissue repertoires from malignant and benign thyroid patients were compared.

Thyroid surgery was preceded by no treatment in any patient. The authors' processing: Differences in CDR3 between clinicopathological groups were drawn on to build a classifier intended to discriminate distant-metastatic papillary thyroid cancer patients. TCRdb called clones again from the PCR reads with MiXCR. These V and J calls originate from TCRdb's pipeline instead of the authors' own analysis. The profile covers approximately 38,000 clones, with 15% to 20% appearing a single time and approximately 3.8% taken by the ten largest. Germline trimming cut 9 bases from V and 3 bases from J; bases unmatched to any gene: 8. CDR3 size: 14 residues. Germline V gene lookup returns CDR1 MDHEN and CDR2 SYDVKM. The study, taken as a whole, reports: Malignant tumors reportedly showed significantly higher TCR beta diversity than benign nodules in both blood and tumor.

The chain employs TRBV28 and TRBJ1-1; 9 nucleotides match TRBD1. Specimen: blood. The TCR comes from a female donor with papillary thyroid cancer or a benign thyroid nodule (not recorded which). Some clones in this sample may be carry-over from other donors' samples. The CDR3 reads CASYGTGTYTEAFF. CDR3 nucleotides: TGTGCCAGTTACGGGACAGGGACGTACACTGAAGCTTTCTTT.